A selection of T cell receptor beta chains follows, all from one sample in a study of Ad26.COV2.S vaccination and SARS-CoV-2 variants. Sequencing used immunoSEQ multiplex PCR; TCRdb keeps in-frame clones, though not all of them. Of some 320,000 clones detected, about 86% appear once; the ten largest clones hold around 1.9%. The sample in question was peripheral blood, obtained in a trial of Ad26.COV2.S vaccine versus placebo. The receptor source for this set is a person between 18 and 65 years old who received the Ad26.COV2.S COVID-19 vaccine or a placebo. Each CDR3 is given with its conserved first and last residue. The D gene is left open where the match is weak. Expanded clones are given a class, and other clones once, few, many or no size at all.

TRBJ1-2 TRBV5-1 - TRBD1 CASSYTGANYGYTF TGCGCCAGCAGCTATACAGGGGCTAACTATGGCTACACCTTC
TRBJ1-6 TRBV5-4 - - CASRKRADNSPLHF TGTGCCAGCAGAAAGAGGGCAGATAATTCACCCCTCCACTTT
TRBJ1-6 TRBV9 - - CASSVGWGRDNSPLHF TGTGCCAGCAGCGTCGGATGGGGACGGGATAATTCACCCCTCCACTTT
TRBJ2-1 TRBV9 - - CASSADYIEQFF TGTGCCAGCAGCGCGGACTACATAGAGCAGTTCTTC
TRBJ1-2 TRBV27 - TRBD1 CASSLRTGERGGYTF TGTGCCAGCAGTCTCCGGACAGGGGAAAGAGGGGGCTACACCTTC
TRBJ1-2 TRBV13 - - CASSLGQGPFYGYTF TGTGCCAGCAGCTTAGGGCAGGGACCCTTCTATGGCTACACCTTC
TRBJ1-3 TRBV18 - TRBD1 CASSPNRGPGNTIYF TGTGCCAGCTCACCGAACAGGGGGCCCGGAAACACCATATATTTT
TRBJ1-2 TRBV14 - - CASSLDTGIYGYTF TGTGCCAGCAGCCTCGACACAGGGATCTATGGCTACACCTTC
TRBJ1-1 TRBV5-1 - TRBD1 CASSFFRDSEAFF TGCGCCAGCAGCTTTTTCCGGGACAGTGAAGCTTTCTTT
TRBJ2-3 TRBV4-1 many TRBD2 CASSLSSGGAVDTQYF TGCGCCAGCAGCCTCTCTAGCGGGGGGGCCGTGGATACGCAGTATTTT
TRBJ2-7 TRBV2 - - CASSAGQGPYEQYF TGTGCCAGCAGTGCGGGCCAAGGGCCCTACGAGCAGTACTTC
TRBJ2-3 TRBV10-3 - - CAIKQGRGTDTQYF TGTGCCATTAAACAGGGACGAGGCACAGATACGCAGTATTTT
TRBJ1-4 TRBV4-2 - - CASSQDISDEKLFF TGTGCCAGCAGCCAAGATATCTCGGATGAAAAACTGTTTTTT
TRBJ1-4 TRBV6-5 - - CASSSQGRSKLFF TGTGCCAGCAGTTCGCAGGGGCGCTCAAAACTGTTTTTT
TRBJ1-6 TRBV11-2 few - CASSLEAAGPSPLHF TGTGCCAGCAGCTTAGAGGCGGCAGGGCCTTCACCCCTCCACTTT
TRBJ1-2 TRBV6-5 - - CASRNGLGGYTF TGTGCCAGCAGAAACGGATTAGGCGGCTACACCTTC
TRBJ1-2 TRBV19 once - CARSGYTF TGTGCCAGGTCTGGCTACACCTTC